Presented here are 5 T cell receptor beta chains from one specimen sequenced in a study of monozygotic twins with inflammatory bowel disease. TCRdb re-called the 5' RACE reads; every CDR3 protein appears as one record, without DNA. The sample's table shows 330,000 or so distinct CDR3 sequences. Specimen: blood. These receptors originate from a human donor with ulcerative colitis or Crohn's disease, or a healthy co-twin of an affected twin (not recorded which).

The V call is TRBV27, the J call TRBJ2-2; TCRdb indicates TRBD1, and absent DNA this call remains unverified. Germline V CDR1 and CDR2: MNHEY, SMNVEV (reference sequence). CDR3 size: 12 residues. The CDR3 protein is CASSLTGGELFF.

V and J are TRBV5-1 and TRBJ1-1. This CDR3 contains 15 residues. CDR1 and CDR2 (germline): SGHRS, YFSETQ. The CDR3 spells CASSLLPVQNTEAFF.

The V and J genes are TRBV20-1 and TRBJ2-7; the TCRdb D gene call, TRBD2, has no DNA to confirm it. This CDR3 region has 12 residues. Germline CDR1 is DFQATT and CDR2 is SNEGSKA (reference sequence). The CDR3 spells CSARLAGGLPSF.

The chain combines TRBV4-3 with TRBJ2-1; the D call from TCRdb, TRBD1, cannot be confirmed without DNA. CDR3 size: 18 residues. Germline V lookup: CDR1 LGHNA, CDR2 YSLEER. The CDR3 here is CASSQDWAQGGTYNEQFF.

V usage is TRBV11-2 and J usage is TRBJ1-1. The length of the CDR3 is 17 residues. Germline V lookup: CDR1 SGHAT, CDR2 FQNNGV. The CDR3 loop reads CASRPWGGRQIWTEAFF.